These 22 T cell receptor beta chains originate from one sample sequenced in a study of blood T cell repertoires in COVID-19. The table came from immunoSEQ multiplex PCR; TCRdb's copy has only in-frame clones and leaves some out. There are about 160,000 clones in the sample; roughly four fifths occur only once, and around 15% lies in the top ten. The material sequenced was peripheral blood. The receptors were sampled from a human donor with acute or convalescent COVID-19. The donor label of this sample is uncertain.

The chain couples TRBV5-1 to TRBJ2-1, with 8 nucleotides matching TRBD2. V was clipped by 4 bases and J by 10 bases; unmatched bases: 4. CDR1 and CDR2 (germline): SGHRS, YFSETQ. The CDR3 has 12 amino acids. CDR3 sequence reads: CASSAGGQEQFF. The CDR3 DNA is TGCGCCAGCAGCGCGGGGGGCCAAGAGCAGTTCTTC.

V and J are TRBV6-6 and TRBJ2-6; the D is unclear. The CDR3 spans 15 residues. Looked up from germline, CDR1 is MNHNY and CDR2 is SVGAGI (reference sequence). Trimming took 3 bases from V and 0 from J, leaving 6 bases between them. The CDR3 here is CASSYSGSGANVLTF. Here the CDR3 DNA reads TGTGCCAGCAGTTATTCAGGCTCTGGGGCCAACGTCCTGACTTTC.

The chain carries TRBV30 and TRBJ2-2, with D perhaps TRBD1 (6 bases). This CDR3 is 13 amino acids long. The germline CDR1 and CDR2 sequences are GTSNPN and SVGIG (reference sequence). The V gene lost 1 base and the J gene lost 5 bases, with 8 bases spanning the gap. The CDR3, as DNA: TGTGCCTGGAGTGCGGACAGAACCGGGGAGCTGTTTTTT. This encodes CAWSADRTGELFF. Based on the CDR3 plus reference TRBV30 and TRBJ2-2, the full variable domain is SQTIHQWPATLVQPVGSPLSLECTVEGTSNPNLYWYRQAAGRGLQLLFYSVGIGQISSEVPQNLSASRPQDRQFILSSKKLLLSDSGFYLCAWSADRTGELFFGEGSRLTVL.

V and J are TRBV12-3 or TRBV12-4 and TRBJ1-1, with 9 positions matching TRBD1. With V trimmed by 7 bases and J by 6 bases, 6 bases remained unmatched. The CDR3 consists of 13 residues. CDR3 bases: TGTGCCAGCATCATGACAGGGGGGGCTGAAGCTTTCTTT. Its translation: CASIMTGGAEAFF.

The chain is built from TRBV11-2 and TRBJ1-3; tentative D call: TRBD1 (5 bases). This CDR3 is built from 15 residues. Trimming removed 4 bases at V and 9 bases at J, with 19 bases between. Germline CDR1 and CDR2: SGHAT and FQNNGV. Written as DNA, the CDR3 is TGTGCCAGCAGCTCGACCCGGGGGGGTGGAGTCACCATATATTTT. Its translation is CASSSTRGGGVTIYF.

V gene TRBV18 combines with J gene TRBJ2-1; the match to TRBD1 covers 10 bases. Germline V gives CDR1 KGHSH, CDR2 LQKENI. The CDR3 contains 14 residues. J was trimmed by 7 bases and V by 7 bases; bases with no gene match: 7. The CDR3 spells CASFLGTGANEQFF. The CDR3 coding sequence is TGTGCCAGCTTCCTAGGGACAGGGGCAAATGAGCAGTTCTTC.

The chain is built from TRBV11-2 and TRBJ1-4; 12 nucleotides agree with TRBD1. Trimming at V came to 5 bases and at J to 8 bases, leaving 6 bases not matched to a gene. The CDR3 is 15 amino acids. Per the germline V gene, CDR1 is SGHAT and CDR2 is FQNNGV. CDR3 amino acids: CASSPGTGGREKLFF. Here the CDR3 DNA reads TGTGCCAGCAGCCCGGGGACAGGGGGCAGGGAAAAACTGTTTTTT. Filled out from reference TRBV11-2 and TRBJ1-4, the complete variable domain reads EAGVAQSPRYKIIEKRQSVAFWCNPISGHATLYWYQQILGQGPKLLIQFQNNGVVDDSQLPKDRFSAERLKGVDSTLKIQPAKLEDSAVYLCASSPGTGGREKLFFGSGTQLSVL.

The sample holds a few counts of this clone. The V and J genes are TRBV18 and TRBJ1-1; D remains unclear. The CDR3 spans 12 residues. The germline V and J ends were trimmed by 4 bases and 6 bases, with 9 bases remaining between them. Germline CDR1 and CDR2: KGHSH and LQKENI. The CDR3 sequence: CASSHAQPEAFF. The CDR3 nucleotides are TGTGCCAGCTCACACGCACAGCCTGAAGCTTTCTTT.

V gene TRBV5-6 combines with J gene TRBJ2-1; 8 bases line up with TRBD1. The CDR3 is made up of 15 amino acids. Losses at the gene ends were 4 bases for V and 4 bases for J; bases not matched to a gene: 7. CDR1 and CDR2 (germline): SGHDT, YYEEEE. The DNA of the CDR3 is TGTGCCAGCAGCCCCGGGACAGGTATTTACAATGAGCAGTTCTTC. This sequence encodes CASSPGTGIYNEQFF.

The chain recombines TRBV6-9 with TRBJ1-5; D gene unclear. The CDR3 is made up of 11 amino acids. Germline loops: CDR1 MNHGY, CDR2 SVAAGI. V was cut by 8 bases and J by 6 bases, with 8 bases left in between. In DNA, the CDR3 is TGTGCCAGCCCCTTCTTTCAGCCCCAGCATTTT. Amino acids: CASPFFQPQHF.

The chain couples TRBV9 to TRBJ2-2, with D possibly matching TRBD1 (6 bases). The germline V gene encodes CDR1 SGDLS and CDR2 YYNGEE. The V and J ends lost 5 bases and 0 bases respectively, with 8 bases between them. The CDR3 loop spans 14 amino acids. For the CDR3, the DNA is TGTGCCAGCAGGACAGGTCCGAACACCGGGGAGCTGTTTTTT. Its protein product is CASRTGPNTGELFF. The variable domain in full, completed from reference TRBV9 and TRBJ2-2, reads DSGVTQTPKHLITATGQRVTLRCSPRSGDLSVYWYQQSLDQGLQFLIQYYNGEERAKGNILERFSAQQFPDLHSELNLSSLELGDSALYFCASRTGPNTGELFFGEGSRLTVL.

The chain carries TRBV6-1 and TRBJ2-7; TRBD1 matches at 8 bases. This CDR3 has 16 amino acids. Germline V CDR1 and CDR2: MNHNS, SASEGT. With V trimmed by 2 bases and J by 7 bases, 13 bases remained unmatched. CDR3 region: CASSESFGQGSREQYF. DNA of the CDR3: TGTGCCAGCAGTGAATCTTTCGGACAGGGCTCGCGGGAGCAGTACTTC.

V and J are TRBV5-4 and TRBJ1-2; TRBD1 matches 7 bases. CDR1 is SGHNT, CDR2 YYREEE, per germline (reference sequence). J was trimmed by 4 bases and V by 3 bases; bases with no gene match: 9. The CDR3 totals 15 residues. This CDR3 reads CASSSDRLTLYGYTF. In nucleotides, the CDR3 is TGTGCCAGCAGCTCGGACAGGTTGACTCTCTATGGCTACACCTTC.

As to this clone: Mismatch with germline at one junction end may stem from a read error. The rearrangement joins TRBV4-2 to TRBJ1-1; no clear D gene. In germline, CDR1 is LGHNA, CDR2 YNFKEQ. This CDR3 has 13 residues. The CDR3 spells CASSQDRGFETFF. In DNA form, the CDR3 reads TGTGCCAGCAGCCAAGATCGAGGTTTTGAAACTTTCTTT.

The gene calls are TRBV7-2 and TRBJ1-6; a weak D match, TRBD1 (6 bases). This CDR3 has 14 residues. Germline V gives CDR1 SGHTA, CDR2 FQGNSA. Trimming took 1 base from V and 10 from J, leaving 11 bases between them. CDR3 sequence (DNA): TGTGCCAGCAGCTTAGTGGACAGTGGGTCACCCCTCCACTTT. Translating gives CASSLVDSGSPLHF.

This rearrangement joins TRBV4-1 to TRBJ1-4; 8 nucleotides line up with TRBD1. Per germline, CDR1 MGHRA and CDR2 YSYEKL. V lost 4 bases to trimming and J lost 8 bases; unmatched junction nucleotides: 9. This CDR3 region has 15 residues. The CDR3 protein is CASSPIGQGKEKLFF. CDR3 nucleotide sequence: TGCGCCAGCAGCCCGATTGGACAGGGAAAAGAAAAACTGTTTTTT.

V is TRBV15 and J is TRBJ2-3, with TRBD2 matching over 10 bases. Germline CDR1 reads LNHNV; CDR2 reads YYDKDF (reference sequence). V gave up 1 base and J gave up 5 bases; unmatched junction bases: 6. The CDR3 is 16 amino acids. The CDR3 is CATSRGEGLAIDTQYF. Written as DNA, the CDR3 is TGTGCCACCAGCAGAGGTGAGGGACTAGCGATAGATACGCAGTATTTT. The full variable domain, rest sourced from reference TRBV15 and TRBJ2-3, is DAMVIQNPRYQVTQFGKPVTLSCSQTLNHNVMYWYQQKSSQAPKLLFHYYDKDFNNEADTPDNFQSRRPNTSFCFLDIRSPGLGDTAMYLCATSRGEGLAIDTQYFGPGTRLTVL.

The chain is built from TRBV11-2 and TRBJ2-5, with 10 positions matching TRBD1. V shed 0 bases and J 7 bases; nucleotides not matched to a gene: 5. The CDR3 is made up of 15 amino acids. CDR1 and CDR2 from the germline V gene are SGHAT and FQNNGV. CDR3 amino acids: CASSLERTGGMTQYF. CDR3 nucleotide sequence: TGTGCCAGCAGCTTAGAACGGACAGGGGGAATGACCCAGTACTTC.

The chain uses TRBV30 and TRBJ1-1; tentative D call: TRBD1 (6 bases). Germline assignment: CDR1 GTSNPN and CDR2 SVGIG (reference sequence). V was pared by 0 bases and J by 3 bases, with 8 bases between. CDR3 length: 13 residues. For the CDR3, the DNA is TGTGCCTGGAGTGTAGGGGGGGACACTGAAGCTTTCTTT. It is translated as CAWSVGGDTEAFF. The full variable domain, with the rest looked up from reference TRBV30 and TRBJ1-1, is SQTIHQWPATLVQPVGSPLSLECTVEGTSNPNLYWYRQAAGRGLQLLFYSVGIGQISSEVPQNLSASRPQDRQFILSSKKLLLSDSGFYLCAWSVGGDTEAFFGQGTRLTVV.

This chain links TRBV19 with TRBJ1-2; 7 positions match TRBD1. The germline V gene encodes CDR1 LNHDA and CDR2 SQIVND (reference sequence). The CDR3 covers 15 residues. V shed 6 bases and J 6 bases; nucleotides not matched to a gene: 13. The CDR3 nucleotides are TGTGCCAGTAGCCTCGTCGACAGGGTCGTCAATGGCTACACCTTC. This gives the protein CASSLVDRVVNGYTF.

The CDR3 region has the DNA TGTGCCAGCTCACCAGGACAGACCCTAGTTGCAACTAATGAAAAACTGTTTTTT. Its translation: CASSPGQTLVATNEKLFF. V is TRBV18 and J is TRBJ1-4; D may be TRBD1 (6 bases). V lost 2 bases and J 0 bases, leaving 16 bases between the germline ends. Germline V CDR1 and CDR2: KGHSH, LQKENI. The CDR3 is 18 amino acids.

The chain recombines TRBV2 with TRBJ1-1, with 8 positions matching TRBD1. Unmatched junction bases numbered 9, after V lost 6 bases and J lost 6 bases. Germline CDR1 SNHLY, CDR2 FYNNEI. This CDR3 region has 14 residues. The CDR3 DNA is TGTGCCAGCAGACGTCCGGGACAGGAACCTGAAGCTTTCTTT. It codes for CASRRPGQEPEAFF.